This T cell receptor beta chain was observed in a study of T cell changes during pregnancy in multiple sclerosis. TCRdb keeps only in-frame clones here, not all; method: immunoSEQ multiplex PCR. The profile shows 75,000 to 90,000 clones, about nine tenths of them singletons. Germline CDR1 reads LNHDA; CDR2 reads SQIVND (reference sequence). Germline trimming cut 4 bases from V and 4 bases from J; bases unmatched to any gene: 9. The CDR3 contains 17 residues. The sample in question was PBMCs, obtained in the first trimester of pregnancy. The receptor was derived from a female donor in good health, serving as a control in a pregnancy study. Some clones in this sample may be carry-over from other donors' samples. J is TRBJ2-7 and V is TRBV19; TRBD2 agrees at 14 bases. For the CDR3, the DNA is TGTGCCAGTAGTACCGGACTAGCGGGGGGCCGGGTTTACGAGCAGTACTTC. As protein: CASSTGLAGGRVYEQYF.